This entry lists 25 T cell receptor beta chains sequenced from one sample in a study of blood T cell repertoires in COVID-19. Sequencing was performed with immunoSEQ multiplex PCR; in TCRdb, only in-frame clones are kept and a portion is missing. Among hundreds of thousands of clones listed, roughly 88% were seen once. The sequenced sample consisted of peripheral blood. The receptors were gathered from a woman aged 30 to 39 who had recovered from COVID-19.

This sequence joins TRBV6-1 and TRBJ2-7, with a possible D match to TRBD1 (6 bases). V was clipped by 0 bases and J by 6 bases, with 12 bases between them. Per germline, CDR1 MNHNS and CDR2 SASEGT. The CDR3 contains 14 residues. This chain's CDR3 is CASSEAAGESEQYF. In DNA, the CDR3 is TGTGCCAGCAGTGAAGCGGCAGGGGAAAGCGAGCAGTACTTC.

The genes are TRBV24-1 and TRBJ2-2; possibly TRBD2 for D (5 bases). Between the trimmed V and J ends, which lost 7 bases and 1 base, there was a span of 9 bases. The CDR3 consists of 14 residues. Germline V gene lookup returns CDR1 KGHDR and CDR2 SFDVKD. CDR3 sequence (DNA): TGTGCCACCAGGGAGGCGGGGAACACCGGGGAGCTGTTTTTT. Translated, it gives CATREAGNTGELFF.

This clone was seen a single time. The V gene is TRBV28, the J gene TRBJ1-1, with D unresolved. The germline CDR1 and CDR2 sequences are MDHEN and SYDVKM. This CDR3 region has 17 residues. The ends were cut back, 2 bases at V and 4 bases at J, with 20 bases in the middle. CDR3 sequence: CASSLGLIRGEGTEAFF. The CDR3, as DNA: TGTGCCAGCAGTTTAGGTTTGATTCGGGGTGAGGGCACTGAAGCTTTCTTT.

In DNA form, the CDR3 reads TGTGCCAGCAGTCTCGACAGGGGGCTTAATTCACCCCTCCACTTT. Translation gives CASSLDRGLNSPLHF. The gene calls are TRBV27 and TRBJ1-6; 10 positions match TRBD1. The CDR3 runs 15 residues. V lost 5 bases, J lost 6 bases, and 4 bases stayed unmatched. Germline lookup yields CDR1 MNHEY and CDR2 SMNVEV (reference sequence).

The gene calls are TRBV3-1 (or the pseudogene TRBV3-2) and TRBJ1-6, with TRBD1 identical over 8 bases. Germline V CDR1 and CDR2: LGHDT, YNNKEL (reference sequence). Losses at the gene ends were 1 base for V and 8 bases for J; bases not matched to a gene: 4. The CDR3 is made up of 15 amino acids. In nucleotides, the CDR3 is TGTGCCAGCAGCCAAGGACAGGGGAGGGATTCACCCCTCCACTTT. Amino acids: CASSQGQGRDSPLHF.

The chain employs TRBV28 and TRBJ1-2; 7 nucleotides align to TRBD1. CDR1 and CDR2 (germline): MDHEN, SYDVKM. The CDR3 has 14 residues. The ends lost 2 bases at V and 5 bases at J; junction bases unmatched: 5. The CDR3 here is CASSLKGALYGYTF. In DNA form, the CDR3 reads TGTGCCAGCAGTTTAAAGGGGGCGCTTTATGGCTACACCTTC.

J is TRBJ2-7 and V is TRBV6-6, with D maybe TRBD1 (5 bases). V lost 6 bases and J lost 6, with 12 bases in between. Germline loops: CDR1 MNHNY, CDR2 SVGAGI (reference sequence). This CDR3 has 12 residues. The CDR3: CASSGQGTEQYF. CDR3 in DNA: TGTGCCAGCAGCGGCCAGGGAACCGAGCAGTACTTC.

The chain joins TRBV2 to TRBJ1-4, with 7 bases fitting TRBD1. The CDR3 loop spans 12 amino acids. The V segment lost 6 bases and the J segment 8 bases; nucleotides outside the gene matches: 3. Germline V CDR1 and CDR2: SNHLY, FYNNEI. CDR3 loop: CASSRGREKLFF. The CDR3 DNA follows: TGTGCCAGCAGCAGGGGGAGAGAAAAACTGTTTTTT.

The rearrangement links TRBV5-1 to TRBJ1-2, with D uncertain. CDR3 length: 14 amino acids. Trimming took off 5 bases at V and 6 bases at J, with 17 bases between the two ends. Germline V gene lookup returns CDR1 SGHRS and CDR2 YFSETQ. The CDR3 sequence: CASSPGFGENGYTF. In DNA, the CDR3 is TGCGCCAGCAGTCCGGGATTCGGAGAGAATGGCTACACCTTC.

The gene calls are TRBV13 and TRBJ1-1; no firm D call. Germline-derived CDR1 and CDR2 are PRHDT and FYEKMQ (reference sequence). CDR3 length equals 12 residues. V gave up 2 bases and J gave up 6 bases, with 7 bases separating them. The CDR3 DNA reads TGTGCCAGCAGCTTACGGGGTTCTGAAGCTTTCTTT. Protein: CASSLRGSEAFF.

The chain recombines TRBV19 with TRBJ1-5; 9 bases align to TRBD1. CDR3 length equals 15 residues. Trimming took 7 bases from V and 4 from J; bases not matched to a gene: 8. Per the germline V gene, CDR1 is LNHDA and CDR2 is SQIVND (reference sequence). The CDR3 DNA reads as TGTGCCAGTACCCGGGACAGGGAAGGGAATCAGCCCCAGCATTTT. It specifies CASTRDREGNQPQHF.

This chain connects TRBV7-3 to TRBJ2-3; D is unclear. The ends were cut back, 5 bases at V and 2 bases at J, with 11 bases in the middle. This CDR3 is 14 amino acids long. The germline gives CDR1 SGHTA, CDR2 FQGTGA. The CDR3 nucleotides read TGTGCCAGCAGCCCACAGTCTTACACAGATACGCAGTATTTT. It is translated as CASSPQSYTDTQYF.

This chain joins TRBV7-3 and TRBJ2-1; D might be TRBD2 (5 bases). V was clipped by 3 bases and J by 5 bases, with 8 bases between them. Looked up from germline, CDR1 is SGHTA and CDR2 is FQGTGA. CDR3 length: 13 amino acids. The CDR3 DNA reads TGTGCCAGCAGCTTGGACTTGGACAATGAGCAGTTCTTC. Translating it yields CASSLDLDNEQFF. The full variable domain, with the rest looked up from reference TRBV7-3 and TRBJ2-1, is GAGVSQTPSNKVTEKGKYVELRCDPISGHTALYWYRQSLGQGPEFLIYFQGTGAADDSGLPNDRFFAVRPEGSVSTLKIQRTERGDSAVYLCASSLDLDNEQFFGPGTRLTVL.

This sequence joins TRBV7-2 and TRBJ1-2, with TRBD1 identical over 7 bases. Germline loops: CDR1 SGHTA, CDR2 FQGNSA. The V segment lost 5 bases and the J segment 5 bases; nucleotides outside the gene matches: 5. The CDR3 contains 13 residues. The CDR3 reads CASSPSTGYGYTF. Here the CDR3 DNA reads TGTGCCAGCAGCCCCTCGACAGGGTATGGCTACACCTTC.

J is TRBJ1-5 and V is TRBV9, with D possibly being TRBD1 (5 bases). Trimming removed 4 bases at V and 5 bases at J, with 16 bases between. The germline CDR1 and CDR2 sequences are SGDLS and YYNGEE. The CDR3 consists of 15 residues. The CDR3 DNA reads as TGTGCCAGCAGCCGAAGGGGTAACTCGGATCAGCCCCAGCATTTT. Its translation is CASSRRGNSDQPQHF.

V is TRBV3-1 (or the pseudogene TRBV3-2) and J is TRBJ2-5; 11 bases fit TRBD2. Trimming cost V 4 bases and J 13 bases; bases outside gene matches: 5. CDR1 and CDR2 (germline): LGHDT, YNNKEL (reference sequence). The CDR3 sequence is 12 residues long. The CDR3 protein is CASSLRLAGWYF. CDR3 DNA sequence: TGTGCCAGCAGCCTCAGACTAGCGGGATGGTACTTC.

The chain couples TRBV5-1 to TRBJ1-4; TRBD1 matches at 8 bases. Germline CDR1 is SGHRS and CDR2 is YFSETQ. With 4 bases clipped from V and 8 bases from J, the junction kept 7 bases outside the gene matches. CDR3 length: 14 amino acids. This chain's CDR3 is CASSGDRGDEKLFF. The CDR3 DNA reads TGCGCCAGCAGCGGTGACAGGGGAGACGAAAAACTGTTTTTT.

This sequence joins TRBV6-5 and TRBJ2-2; 8 nucleotides align to TRBD2. This CDR3 has 14 amino acids. The V segment lost 3 bases and the J segment 8 bases; nucleotides outside the gene matches: 5. Germline CDR1 reads MNHEY; CDR2 reads SVGAGI. The CDR3 loop is CASSYYGLAGELFF. The CDR3 region has the DNA TGTGCCAGCAGTTATTACGGACTAGCAGGGGAGCTGTTTTTT.

CDR3 region: CASSITGGRNSPLHF. CDR3 DNA: TGTGCCAGCTCCATCACAGGGGGTAGAAATTCACCCCTCCACTTT. This chain joins TRBV18 and TRBJ1-6; 8 bases map to TRBD1. The CDR3 has 15 residues. V lost 6 bases and J lost 7; bases outside the gene matches: 8. The germline V gene encodes CDR1 KGHSH and CDR2 LQKENI.

The chain couples TRBV3-1 (or the pseudogene TRBV3-2) to TRBJ2-1, with D perhaps matching TRBD1 (5 bases). V lost 1 base and J lost 6, with 16 bases in between. Per the germline V gene, CDR1 is LGHDT and CDR2 is YNNKEL (reference sequence). This CDR3 spans 16 amino acids. DNA for the CDR3: TGTGCCAGCAGCCAAGGTGGTGGGGCTGGTGGCAATGAGCAGTTCTTC. It specifies CASSQGGGAGGNEQFF.

This clone was picked up one time. The chain is built from TRBV6-2 or TRBV6-3 and TRBJ2-1; D unclear. In germline, CDR1 is MNHEY, CDR2 SVGEGT. CDR3 length: 15 residues. Trimming shortened V by 0 bases and J by 0 bases, and 6 bases separated the two germline ends. The CDR3 protein is CASSYSYYSYNEQFF. For the CDR3, the DNA is TGTGCCAGCAGTTACTCGTACTACTCCTACAATGAGCAGTTCTTC.

The chain uses TRBV28 and TRBJ1-2, with D perhaps TRBD1 (6 bases). The CDR3 extends over 15 amino acids. The ends were cut back, 8 bases at V and 8 bases at J, with 24 bases in the middle. Germline V gene data show CDR1 as MDHEN and CDR2 as SYDVKM. CDR3 residues: CASGGAGTRTFGYTF. CDR3 DNA: TGTGCCAGCGGGGGGGCCGGGACAAGGACGTTCGGCTACACCTTC.

The chain has TRBV7-9 and TRBJ2-3; no clear D. V lost 1 base and J lost 2, with 10 bases in between. The CDR3 consists of 15 residues. CDR1 and CDR2 (germline): SEHNR, FQNEAQ (reference sequence). The CDR3 nucleotides read TGTGCCAGCAGCTTAGGTCAGTGGCTCACAGATACGCAGTATTTT. This gives the protein CASSLGQWLTDTQYF.

Note on this clone: This same CDR3 is encoded by further DNA sequences in the sample. The rearrangement links TRBV5-1 to TRBJ1-6, with 10 bases fitting TRBD1. The CDR3 runs to 14 residues. Germline V gene sequence: CDR1 SGHRS, CDR2 YFSETQ. Trimming at V came to 3 bases and at J to 8 bases, leaving 2 bases not matched to a gene. The CDR3 sequence: CASSWTGGDSPLHF. The DNA of the CDR3 is TGCGCCAGCAGCTGGACAGGGGGGGATTCACCCCTCCACTTT.

The chain joins TRBV24-1 to TRBJ2-5; TRBD2 aligns across 10 bases. Germline CDR1 KGHDR, CDR2 SFDVKD. The CDR3 extends over 15 amino acids. V was clipped by 4 bases and J by 7 bases; unmatched bases: 8. CDR3 sequence reads: CATSDPRTSGGTQYF. The CDR3, as DNA: TGTGCCACCAGTGACCCAAGGACTAGCGGAGGGACCCAGTACTTC.